The sequence of this TCR beta chain was determined in a study of blood T cell repertoires in COVID-19. At the level of the study: COVID-19 samples, acute and convalescent, were from the United States, Italy and Spain.

CDR3 length: 16 amino acids. Per the germline V gene, CDR1 is LGHNA and CDR2 is YSLEER. Trimming took 0 bases from V and 1 from J, leaving 12 bases between them. Those enrolled in Seattle joined during active infection and were followed longitudinally afterward. Sequencing used immunoSEQ multiplex PCR; TCRdb keeps in-frame clones, though not all of them. Here the sample spans approximately 110,000 clones, approximately 81% being singletons. Sequenced: peripheral blood. This TCR was recovered from a man aged 80 or over with COVID-19, enrolled during active disease. The chain employs TRBV4-3 and TRBJ2-5, with a possible D match to TRBD2 (6 bases). The CDR3 DNA reads TGCGCCAGCAGCCAAGATCTACGGGGGACCCAAGAGACCCAGTACTTC. Translating gives CASSQDLRGTQETQYF.